This T cell receptor (beta chain) was recovered during a study of T cell repertoires in cytomegalovirus infection. V was clipped by 6 bases and J by 7 bases, with 7 bases between them. In germline, CDR1 is DFQATT, CDR2 SNEGSKA (reference sequence). The CDR3 is 10 amino acids. MiXCR, run by TCRdb on the reads, gives a single entry per CDR3 protein. The sample shows 100,000 or so distinct CDR3 sequences, 29% of them seen only once. Overall study results and limits: The ex vivo response was dominated by HLA-C-restricted CMV-specific TCR beta clonotypes.

Notes on this clonotype: No antigen is known for it.

The sample here was CD8+ T cells from cultured PBMCs, taken from culture after CMV antigen stimulation. V usage is TRBV20-1 and J usage is TRBJ2-1; D not certain. This sequence originates from a human donor in good health (CMV status not recorded). Some clones in this sample may be carry-over from other donors' samples. In DNA form, the CDR3 reads TGCAGTGCATCTAGGAATGAGCAGTTCTTC. Translation: CSASRNEQFF.